Included here is one T cell receptor (beta chain) sequence, with context. Its recognized antigen is unknown. Preparation of the library involved 5' RACE. The input for every TCR library was around 3,600 ng of total RNA. cDNA was synthesized with SMARTScribe reverse transcriptase in eight separate reactions per sample. During cDNA synthesis, template switching was used to introduce unique molecular identifiers that contained a 6-nucleotide sample barcode. TCRalpha and TCRbeta cDNA was amplified by two nested PCRs of roughly 16 and 10 cycles, with bead purification after each PCR. Before amplification, the cDNA was treated with uracil DNA-glycosylase and purified using the QIAquick PCR purification kit. The second PCR added Illumina TruSeq-compatible adapters along with sample-specific barcodes. TapeStation and Qubit were used to check library quality and concentration, and roughly 5.5 ng of each library was pooled. Pooled libraries were sequenced on an Illumina HiSeq2500 single-index Rapid Run with 2 x 100 bp reads and custom sequencing primers. The study's own analysis went as follows. PCR and sequencing errors were corrected by UMI-based consensus assembly using MiGEC version 1.2.6. MiXCR version 2.1.1 handled V(D)J alignment, clonotype assembly and CDR3 extraction. To normalise gene usage, clonotype sharing and MAIT/NKT TCR abundance, the top 1000, 10 000 and 20 000 clonotypes in each sample were analysed. After downsampling to 27 000 UMIs, diversity was calculated as the inverse Simpson index using the vegan R package. Paired Mann-Whitney U tests were applied to discordant twin pairs, with Benjamini-Hochberg correction for multiple testing. After reprocessing by TCRdb, each CDR3 protein sequence is one entry, and no DNA is given. Clone size and V and J calls follow TCRdb, not the original study. The table held for this sample gives about 130,000 distinct CDR3 sequences. Clones ranked in the top ten supply around 1.3% of the sample.

The sample comes from a study of monozygotic twins with inflammatory bowel disease (dated by TCRdb to the late 2010s). About the full investigation: The full study comprised 30 or so monozygotic twin pairs: nine German pairs (four IBD-concordant, five IBD-discordant) and 19 IBD-discordant Danish pairs. Each individual had, on average, about 151 000 unique TCRalpha sequences and 181 000 unique TCRbeta sequences available for analysis. The search for disease-associated traits relied mainly on comparing IBD patients with their genetically identical healthy co-twins within discordant pairs.

The cysteine opens and the phenylalanine closes a CDR3 of 14 amino acids. No DNA appears here. Overall results and qualifications from the work: A decrease in TCRbeta repertoire diversity, as measured by inverse Simpson index, was observed in IBD patients compared with their healthy co-twins. Repertoire similarity did not differ between concordant and discordant twins, which could be due to limited statistical power. Distinction between different T cell subtypes could not be achieved in the analysis. Because patients were on differing immunosuppressive treatments, the repertoires may have picked up extra background noise and inter-individual variability. Compared with healthy twins, IBD patients shared fewer clonotypes with other individuals, and the difference was most pronounced in patients with signs of disease activity. The results gave no support for a single strong signal or clonotype linked to IBD.

From each donor, an approximately 2.5 ml peripheral blood sample was drawn into PAXgene tubes and stored at -80 degrees C. Without T cell sorting, total RNA was isolated from whole blood using the PAXgene blood miRNA kit on an automated QIAcube. Deep TCRalpha and TCRbeta repertoire profiling with unique molecular barcoding was performed on peripheral blood of monozygotic twin pairs concordant or discordant for inflammatory bowel disease. Smoking habits were recorded for all twin pairs, and individuals were classified as current, former or never smokers. The source material was blood. The TCR was taken from a human donor with ulcerative colitis or Crohn's disease, or a healthy co-twin of an affected twin (not recorded which). Recombination joined TRBV12-3 or TRBV12-4 with TRBJ2-3. The CDR3 protein sequence reads: CASSLLKGADTQYF.